This T cell receptor (beta chain) derives from a study of technical replicates of blood from a few donors. The ends lost 3 bases at V and 4 bases at J; junction bases unmatched: 6. This CDR3 has 16 residues. Germline V gene data show CDR1 as LNHDA and CDR2 as SQIVND (reference sequence). The method was immunoSEQ multiplex PCR; TCRdb's version includes in-frame clones alone and lacks a portion of them. The repertoire holds 75,000 to 100,000 clones, with roughly 96% as singletons. Sequenced sample: T cells isolated from PBMCs. The sequence was collected from a human donor in good health. This chain uses TRBV19 with TRBJ2-1; 10 bases align to TRBD2. This chain's CDR3 is CASSIRTSGSYNEQFF. CDR3 coding DNA: TGTGCCAGTAGTATCAGGACTAGCGGTAGTTACAATGAGCAGTTCTTC.